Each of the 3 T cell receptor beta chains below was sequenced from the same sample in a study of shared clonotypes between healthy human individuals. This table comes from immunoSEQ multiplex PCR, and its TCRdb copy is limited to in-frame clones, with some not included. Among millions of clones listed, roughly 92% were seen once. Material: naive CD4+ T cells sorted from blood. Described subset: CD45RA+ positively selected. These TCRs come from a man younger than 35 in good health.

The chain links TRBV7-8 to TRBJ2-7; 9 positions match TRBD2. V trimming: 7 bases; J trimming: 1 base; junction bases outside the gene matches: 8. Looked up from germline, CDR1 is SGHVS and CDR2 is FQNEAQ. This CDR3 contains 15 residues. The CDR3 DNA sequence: TGTGCCAGCACCCCCCCCGCGGGGGGGTCCTACGAGCAGTACTTC. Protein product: CASTPPAGGSYEQYF.

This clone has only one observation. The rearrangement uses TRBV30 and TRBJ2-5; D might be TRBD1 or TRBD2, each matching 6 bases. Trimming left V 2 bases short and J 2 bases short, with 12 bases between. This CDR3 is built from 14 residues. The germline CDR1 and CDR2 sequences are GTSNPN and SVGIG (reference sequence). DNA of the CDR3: TGTGCCTGGAGTAGGGGGGAGAGACAAGAGACCCAGTACTTC. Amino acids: CAWSRGERQETQYF.

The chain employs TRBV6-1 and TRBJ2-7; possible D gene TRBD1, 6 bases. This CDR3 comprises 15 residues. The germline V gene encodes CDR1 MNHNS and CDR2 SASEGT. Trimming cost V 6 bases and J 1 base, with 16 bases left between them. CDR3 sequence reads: CASRTILGGSYEQYF. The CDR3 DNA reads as TGTGCCAGCAGAACTATACTAGGGGGTTCCTACGAGCAGTACTTC.